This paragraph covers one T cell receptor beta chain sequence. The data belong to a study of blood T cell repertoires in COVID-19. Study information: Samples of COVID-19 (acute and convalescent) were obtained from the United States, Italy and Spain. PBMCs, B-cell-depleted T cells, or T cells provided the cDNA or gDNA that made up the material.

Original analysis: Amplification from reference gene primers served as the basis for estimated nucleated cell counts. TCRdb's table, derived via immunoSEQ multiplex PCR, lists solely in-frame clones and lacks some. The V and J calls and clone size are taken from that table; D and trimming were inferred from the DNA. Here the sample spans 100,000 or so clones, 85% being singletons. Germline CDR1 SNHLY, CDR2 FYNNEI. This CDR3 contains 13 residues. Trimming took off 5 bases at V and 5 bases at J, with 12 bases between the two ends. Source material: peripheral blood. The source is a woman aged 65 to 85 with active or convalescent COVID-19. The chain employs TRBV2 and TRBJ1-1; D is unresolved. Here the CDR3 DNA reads TGTGCCAGCAGTAGAGTACAGTCAACTGAAGCTTTCTTT. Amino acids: CASSRVQSTEAFF.